Below, 10 T cell receptor beta chains from the same sample are listed, as sequenced in a study of breast tumors, draining lymph nodes, adjacent tissues. TCRdb reanalysed the multiplex PCR reads using MiXCR and keeps one entry per CDR3 protein. The data show under 250,000 distinct CDR3 sequences, with roughly 32% seen just once and 1.2% to 1.5% held by the top ten. The lymph nodes were axillary draining lymph nodes from breast cancer patients. Sequencing was performed on axillary lymph node tissue. Source of these receptors: a female donor with breast cancer. Some clones in this sample may be carry-over from other donors' samples.

The V gene is TRBV5-1, the J gene TRBJ2-3; D may match TRBD1 or TRBD2 (5 bases each). The CDR3 has 14 amino acids. The germline V gene encodes CDR1 SGHRS and CDR2 YFSETQ. V gave up 4 bases and J gave up 4 bases, with 13 bases separating them. The CDR3 DNA is TGCGCCAGCAGCCAAGGGACCCCCCCAGATACGCAGTATTTT. Translated: CASSQGTPPDTQYF. The entire variable domain, with the rest obtained from reference TRBV5-1 and TRBJ2-3, is as follows: KAGVTQTPRYLIKTRGQQVTLSCSPISGHRSVSWYQQTPGQGLQFLFEYFSETQRNKGNFPGRFSGRQFSNSRSEMNVSTLELGDSALYLCASSQGTPPDTQYFGPGTRLTVL.

This clonotype came up many times. The chain combines TRBV5-1 with TRBJ2-1; D not certain. CDR3 length equals 15 residues. Germline V gene lookup returns CDR1 SGHRS and CDR2 YFSETQ. The V end lost 7 bases, the J end lost 1 base, and 15 bases lay between the germline ends. CDR3 in amino acids: CASQDPGKSYNEQFF. The CDR3 bases are TGCGCCAGCCAGGATCCGGGCAAATCCTACAATGAGCAGTTCTTC.

The chain links TRBV11-2 to TRBJ1-6; D perhaps matches TRBD1 (6 bases). The CDR3 has 14 residues. With 6 bases removed from V and 10 bases from J, the gap between germline ends came to 16 bases. Germline CDR1 reads SGHAT; CDR2 reads FQNNGV. CDR3 DNA: TGTGCCAGCAGACTTGGGTTCAGGGGCTCACCCCTCCACTTT. Amino acid sequence: CASRLGFRGSPLHF.

The chain is built from TRBV11-3 and TRBJ2-7; 8 bases line up with TRBD1. Germline CDR1 is SGHNT and CDR2 is YENEEA. After removal of 3 bases from V and 2 bases from J, the junction contained 12 bases not matched to a gene. The CDR3 sequence is 17 residues long. The CDR3 sequence: CASSLAGRTQGAYEQYF. The CDR3 nucleotides read TGTGCCAGCAGCTTGGCTGGAAGGACACAGGGGGCCTACGAGCAGTACTTC. The full variable domain, in which reference TRBV11-3 and TRBJ2-7 provide the parts outside the CDR3, is EAGVVQSPRYKIIEKKQPVAFWCNPISGHNTLYWYLQNLGQGPELLIRYENEEAVDDSQLPKDRFSAERLKGVDSTLKIQPAELGDSAVYLCASSLAGRTQGAYEQYFGPGTRLTVT.

Turning to this clonotype: The conserved phenylalanine or tryptophan is not found at the CDR3 terminus, so this likely reflects a read error. It is unclear where the CDR3 begins or ends on the DNA, so no DNA is shown, and the CDR3 is as TCRdb lists it. The chain links TRBV7-2 to TRBJ1-2; whether TRBD1, the table's D call, matches the DNA was not checked. The CDR3 region is 10 residues in length, termini included. CDR1 and CDR2 from the germline V gene are SGHTA and FQGNSA. CDR3 in amino acids: CASSGTGPPY.

This clonotype came up many times. The DNA of the CDR3 is TGTGCCAGCACGACAGGGCGCACCGACAATGAGCAGTTCTTC. Protein: CASTTGRTDNEQFF. V gene TRBV28 combines with J gene TRBJ2-1; 7 nucleotides agree with TRBD1. Germline assignment: CDR1 MDHEN and CDR2 SYDVKM. The CDR3 has 14 amino acids. With 7 bases clipped from V and 5 bases from J, the junction kept 8 bases outside the gene matches.

This sequence joins TRBV20-1 and TRBJ1-3, with D possibly TRBD1 on 6 matching bases. CDR3 size: 12 residues. The V and J ends lost 8 bases and 3 bases respectively, with 11 bases between them. In germline, CDR1 is DFQATT, CDR2 SNEGSKA (reference sequence). CDR3 nucleotide sequence: TGCAGTTTCCAGGGGAATGGAAACACCATATATTTT. The encoded protein is CSFQGNGNTIYF.

This clonotype was seen at least ten times. The chain has TRBV11-3 and TRBJ2-7; perhaps D is TRBD1 or TRBD2 (5 bases each). CDR1 is SGHNT, CDR2 YENEEA, per germline. The CDR3 contains 16 residues. V shed 5 bases and J shed 3 bases, with 20 bases lying between them. CDR3 amino acids: CASSEAGTPSGYEQYF. The CDR3 DNA sequence: TGTGCCAGCAGCGAAGCCGGGACCCCCTCGGGCTACGAGCAGTACTTC. Complete variable domain (other parts from reference TRBV11-3 and TRBJ2-7): EAGVVQSPRYKIIEKKQPVAFWCNPISGHNTLYWYLQNLGQGPELLIRYENEEAVDDSQLPKDRFSAERLKGVDSTLKIQPAELGDSAVYLCASSEAGTPSGYEQYFGPGTRLTVT.

This sequence joins TRBV7-8 and TRBJ1-2, with a possible D match to TRBD1 (6 bases). The V gene's germline CDR1 is SGHVS and CDR2 FQNEAQ. The V end lost 2 bases, the J end lost 2 bases, and 12 bases lay between the germline ends. The CDR3 runs 15 residues. The CDR3: CASSLMQGTNYGYTF. CDR3 nucleotide sequence: TGTGCCAGCAGCTTAATGCAGGGGACGAACTATGGCTACACCTTC.

At least ten counts were recorded for this clonotype. This sequence joins TRBV12-3 or TRBV12-4 and TRBJ1-6, with a possible D match to TRBD1 (6 bases). The CDR3 has 24 residues. The V end was cut by 6 bases, the J end by 3 bases, with 39 bases between. The CDR3 protein is CASSPPPRLLGQSKIARYNSPLHF. CDR3 nucleotide sequence: TGTGCCAGCAGCCCCCCCCCTCGGCTCCTTGGACAGTCGAAGATCGCCCGCTATAATTCACCCCTCCACTTT.